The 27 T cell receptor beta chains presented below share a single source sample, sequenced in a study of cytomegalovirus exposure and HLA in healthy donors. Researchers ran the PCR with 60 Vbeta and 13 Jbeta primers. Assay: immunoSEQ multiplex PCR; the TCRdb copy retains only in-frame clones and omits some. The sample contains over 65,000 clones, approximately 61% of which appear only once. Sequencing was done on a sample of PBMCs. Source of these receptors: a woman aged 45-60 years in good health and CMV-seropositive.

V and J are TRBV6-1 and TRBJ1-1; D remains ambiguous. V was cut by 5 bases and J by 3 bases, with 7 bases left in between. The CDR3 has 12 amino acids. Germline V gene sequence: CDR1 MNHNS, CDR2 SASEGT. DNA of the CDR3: TGTGCCAGCAGTCAGTTGGACACTGAAGCTTTCTTT. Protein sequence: CASSQLDTEAFF.

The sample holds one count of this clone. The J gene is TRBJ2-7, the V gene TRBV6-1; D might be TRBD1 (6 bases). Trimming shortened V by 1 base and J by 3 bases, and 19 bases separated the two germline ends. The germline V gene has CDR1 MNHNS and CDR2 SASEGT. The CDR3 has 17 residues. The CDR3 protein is CASSEGGPGQGFYEQYF. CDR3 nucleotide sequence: TGTGCCAGCAGTGAAGGTGGCCCCGGGCAGGGGTTCTACGAGCAGTACTTC.

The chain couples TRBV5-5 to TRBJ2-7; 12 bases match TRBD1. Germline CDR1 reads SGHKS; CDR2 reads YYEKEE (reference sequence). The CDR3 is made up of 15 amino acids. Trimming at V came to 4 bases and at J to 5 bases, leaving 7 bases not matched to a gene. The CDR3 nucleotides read TGTGCCAGCAGCGATCCGGGACAGGGGGCGGACGAGCAGTACGTC. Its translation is CASSDPGQGADEQYV.

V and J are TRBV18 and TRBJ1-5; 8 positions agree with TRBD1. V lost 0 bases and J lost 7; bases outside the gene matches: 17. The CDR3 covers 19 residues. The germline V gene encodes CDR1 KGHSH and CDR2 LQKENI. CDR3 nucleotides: TGTGCCAGCTCACCACCGAACTCCTCTCCAGGGGGCGATGGGCAGCCCCAGCATTTT. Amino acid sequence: CASSPPNSSPGGDGQPQHF. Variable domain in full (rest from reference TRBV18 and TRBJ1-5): NAGVMQNPRHLVRRRGQEARLRCSPMKGHSHVYWYRQLPEEGLKFMVYLQKENIIDESGMPKERFSAEFPKEGPSILRIQQVVRGDSAAYFCASSPPNSSPGGDGQPQHFGDGTRLSIL.

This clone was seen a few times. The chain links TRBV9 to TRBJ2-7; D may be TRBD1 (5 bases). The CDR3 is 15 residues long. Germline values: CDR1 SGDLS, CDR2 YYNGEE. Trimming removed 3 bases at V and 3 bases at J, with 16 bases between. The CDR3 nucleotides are TGTGCCAGCAGCGCCTTTCAGGGAACCCACTACGAGCAGTACTTC. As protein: CASSAFQGTHYEQYF.

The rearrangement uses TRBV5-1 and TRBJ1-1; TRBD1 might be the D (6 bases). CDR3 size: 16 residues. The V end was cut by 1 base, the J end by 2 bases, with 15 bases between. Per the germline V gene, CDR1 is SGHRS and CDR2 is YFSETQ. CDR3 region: CASSLSSGRGNTEAFF. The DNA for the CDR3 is TGCGCCAGCAGCTTGTCTTCAGGCAGGGGAAACACTGAAGCTTTCTTT.

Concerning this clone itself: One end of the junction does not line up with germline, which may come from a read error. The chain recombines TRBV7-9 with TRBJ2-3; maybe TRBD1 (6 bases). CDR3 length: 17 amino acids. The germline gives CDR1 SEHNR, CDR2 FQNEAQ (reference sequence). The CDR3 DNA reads TGTTCCAGCAGCTTAGCGCAGGGCAGGGGCCCCACAGATACGCAGTATTTT. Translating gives CSSSLAQGRGPTDTQYF. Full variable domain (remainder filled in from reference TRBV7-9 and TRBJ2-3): DTGVSQNPRHKITKRGQNVTFRCDPISEHNRLYWYRQTLGQGPEFLTYFQNEAQLEKSRLLSDRFSAERPKGSFSTLEIQRTEQGDSAMYLCSSSLAQGRGPTDTQYFGPGTRLTVL.

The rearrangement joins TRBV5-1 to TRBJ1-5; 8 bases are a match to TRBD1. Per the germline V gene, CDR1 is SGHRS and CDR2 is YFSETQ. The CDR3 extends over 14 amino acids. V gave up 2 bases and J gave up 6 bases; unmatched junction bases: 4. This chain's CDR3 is CASSLGQGIQPQHF. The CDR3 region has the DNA TGCGCCAGCAGCTTAGGACAGGGAATTCAGCCCCAGCATTTT.

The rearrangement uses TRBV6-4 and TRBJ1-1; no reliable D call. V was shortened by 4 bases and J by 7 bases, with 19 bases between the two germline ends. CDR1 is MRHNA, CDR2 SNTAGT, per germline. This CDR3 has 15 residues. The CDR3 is CASSASFSAADEAFF. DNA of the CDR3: TGTGCCAGCAGTGCTTCTTTCAGCGCGGCGGATGAAGCTTTCTTT.

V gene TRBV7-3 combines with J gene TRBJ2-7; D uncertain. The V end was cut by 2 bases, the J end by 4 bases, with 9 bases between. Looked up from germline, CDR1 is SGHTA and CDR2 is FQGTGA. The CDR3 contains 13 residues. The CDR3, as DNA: TGTGCCAGCAGCTTAGCAGGTTCTTACGAGCAGTACTTC. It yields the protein CASSLAGSYEQYF.

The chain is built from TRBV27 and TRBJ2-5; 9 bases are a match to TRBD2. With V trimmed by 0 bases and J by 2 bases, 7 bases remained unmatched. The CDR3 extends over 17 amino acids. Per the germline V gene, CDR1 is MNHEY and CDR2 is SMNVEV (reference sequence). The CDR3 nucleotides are TGTGCCAGCAGTTTATCCCAGCGGGGGGATCTTCAAGAGACCCAGTACTTC. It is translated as CASSLSQRGDLQETQYF.

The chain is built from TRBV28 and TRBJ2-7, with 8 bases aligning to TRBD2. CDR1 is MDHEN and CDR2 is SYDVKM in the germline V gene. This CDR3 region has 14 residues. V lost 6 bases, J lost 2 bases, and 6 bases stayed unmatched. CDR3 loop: CASRSPGGTYEQYV. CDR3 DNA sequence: TGTGCCAGCAGGTCCCCGGGGGGGACCTACGAGCAGTACGTC.

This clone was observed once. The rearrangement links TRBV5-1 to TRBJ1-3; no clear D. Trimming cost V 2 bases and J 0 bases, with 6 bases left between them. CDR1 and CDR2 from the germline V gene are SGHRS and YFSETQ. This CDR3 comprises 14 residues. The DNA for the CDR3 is TGCGCCAGCAGCTTAGAACTCTCTGGAAACACCATATATTTT. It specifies CASSLELSGNTIYF.

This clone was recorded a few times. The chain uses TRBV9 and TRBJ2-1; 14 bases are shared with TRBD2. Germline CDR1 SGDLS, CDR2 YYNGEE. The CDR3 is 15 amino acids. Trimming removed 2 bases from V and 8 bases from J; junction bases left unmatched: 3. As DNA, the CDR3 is TGTGCCAGCAGCGTGACTAGCGGGGGGGTCCATGAGCAGTTCTTC. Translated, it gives CASSVTSGGVHEQFF.

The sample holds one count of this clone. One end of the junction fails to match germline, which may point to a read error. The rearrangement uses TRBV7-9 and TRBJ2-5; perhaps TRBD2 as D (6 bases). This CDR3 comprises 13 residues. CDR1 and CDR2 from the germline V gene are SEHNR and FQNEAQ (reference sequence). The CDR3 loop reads CASSPALRGKEHF. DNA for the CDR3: TGTGCCAGCAGCCCCGCCCTTCGGGGGAAGGAGCACTTC.

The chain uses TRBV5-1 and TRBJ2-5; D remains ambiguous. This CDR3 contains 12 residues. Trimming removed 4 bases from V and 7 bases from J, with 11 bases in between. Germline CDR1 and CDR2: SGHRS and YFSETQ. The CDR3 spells CASSPTSGTQYF. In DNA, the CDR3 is TGCGCCAGCAGCCCCACGTCGGGGACCCAGTACTTC.

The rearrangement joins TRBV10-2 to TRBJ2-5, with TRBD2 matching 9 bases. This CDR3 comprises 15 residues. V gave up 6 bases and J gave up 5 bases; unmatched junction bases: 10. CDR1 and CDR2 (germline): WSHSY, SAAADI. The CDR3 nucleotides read TGCGCCAGCAGAGAACCGCGGGGGGGCCGGGAGACCCAGTACTTC. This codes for CASREPRGGRETQYF.

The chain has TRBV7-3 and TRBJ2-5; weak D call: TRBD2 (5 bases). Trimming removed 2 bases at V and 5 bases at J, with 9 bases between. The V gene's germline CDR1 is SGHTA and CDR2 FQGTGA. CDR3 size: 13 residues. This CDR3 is CASSLQRSETQYF. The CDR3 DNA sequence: TGTGCCAGCAGCTTACAGCGGTCGGAGACCCAGTACTTC.

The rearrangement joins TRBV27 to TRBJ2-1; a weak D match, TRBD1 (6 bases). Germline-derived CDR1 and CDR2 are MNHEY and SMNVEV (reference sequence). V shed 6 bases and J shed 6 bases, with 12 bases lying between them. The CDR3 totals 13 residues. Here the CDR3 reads CASRRQDTNEQFF. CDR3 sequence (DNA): TGTGCCAGCAGACGACAGGACACCAATGAGCAGTTCTTC.

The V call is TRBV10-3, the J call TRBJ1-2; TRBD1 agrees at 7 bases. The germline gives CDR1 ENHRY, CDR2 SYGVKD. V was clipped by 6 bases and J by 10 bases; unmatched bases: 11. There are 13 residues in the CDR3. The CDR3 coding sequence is TGTGCCATCAGGACCCGGGACAGCTCTTTCTACACCTTC. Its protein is CAIRTRDSSFYTF.

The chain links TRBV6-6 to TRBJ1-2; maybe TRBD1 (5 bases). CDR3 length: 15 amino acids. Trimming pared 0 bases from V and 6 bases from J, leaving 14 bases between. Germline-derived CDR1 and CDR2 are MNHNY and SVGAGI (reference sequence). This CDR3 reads CASSYSPDSRDGYTF. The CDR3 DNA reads TGTGCCAGCAGTTACTCCCCGGATAGCAGGGATGGCTACACCTTC.

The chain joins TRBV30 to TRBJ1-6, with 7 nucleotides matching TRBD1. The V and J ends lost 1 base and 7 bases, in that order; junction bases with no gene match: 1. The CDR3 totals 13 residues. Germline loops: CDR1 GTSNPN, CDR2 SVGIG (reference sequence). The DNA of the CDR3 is TGTGCCTGGAGTGAACAGGGGAATTCACCCCTCCACTTT. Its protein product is CAWSEQGNSPLHF.

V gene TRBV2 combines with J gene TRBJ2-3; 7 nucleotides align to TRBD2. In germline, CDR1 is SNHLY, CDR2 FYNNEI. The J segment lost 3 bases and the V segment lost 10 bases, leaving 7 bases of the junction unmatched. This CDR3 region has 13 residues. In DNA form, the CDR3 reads TGTGCCAACTTCCTAGCGGTTACAGATACGCAGTATTTT. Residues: CANFLAVTDTQYF.

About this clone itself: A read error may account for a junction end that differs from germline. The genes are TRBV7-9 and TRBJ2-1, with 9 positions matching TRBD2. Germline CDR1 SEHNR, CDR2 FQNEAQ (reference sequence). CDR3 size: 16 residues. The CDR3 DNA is TGTGCCAGCAGCTTTCTGGCGGGGGGGCCCTACAGTGAGCAGTTCTTC. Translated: CASSFLAGGPYSEQFF.

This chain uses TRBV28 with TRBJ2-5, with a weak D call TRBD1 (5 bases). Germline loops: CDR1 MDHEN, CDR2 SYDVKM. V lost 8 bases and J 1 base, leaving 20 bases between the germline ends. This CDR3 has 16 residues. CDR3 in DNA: TGTGCCAGCGACGTTGGACGGTTGGACATCCAAGAGACCCAGTACTTC. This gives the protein CASDVGRLDIQETQYF.

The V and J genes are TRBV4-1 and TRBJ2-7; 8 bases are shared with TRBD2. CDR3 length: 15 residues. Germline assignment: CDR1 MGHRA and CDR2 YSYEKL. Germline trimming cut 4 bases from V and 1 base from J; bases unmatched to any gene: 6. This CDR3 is CASSRSGGRSYEQYF. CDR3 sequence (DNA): TGCGCCAGCAGCCGGAGCGGGGGACGTTCCTACGAGCAGTACTTC.

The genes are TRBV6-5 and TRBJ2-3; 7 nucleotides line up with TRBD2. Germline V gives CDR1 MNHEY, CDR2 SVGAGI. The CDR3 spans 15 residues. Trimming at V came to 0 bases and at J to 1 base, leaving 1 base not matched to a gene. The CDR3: CASSYSGRGTDTQYF. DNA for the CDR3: TGTGCCAGCAGTTACTCAGGGAGGGGCACAGATACGCAGTATTTT.